The clone carrying this T cell receptor beta chain has at least ten counts. Germline V CDR1 and CDR2: LGHDT, YNNKEL (reference sequence). This CDR3 has 16 residues. Losses at the gene ends were 0 bases for V and 11 bases for J; bases not matched to a gene: 11. This specimen comes from a study of response to subunit inactivated influenza vaccine. TCRdb used MiXCR to reprocess the RT-PCR reads, holding one entry per CDR3 protein. The repertoire holds about 570,000 distinct CDR3 sequences, with about 10% as singletons. The same sample was also used in a study of T cells expressing NK-cell markers. That work contributes: It was by 5'RACE template switching with UMIs that TCR beta cDNA was made.

The sequence was obtained from a man in his fifties who received an inactivated influenza vaccine. Here the sequenced sample was PBMCs from blood, taken on the day of vaccination. The J gene is TRBJ2-4, the V gene TRBV3-1, with 9 bases fitting TRBD2. The CDR3 loop reads CASSQDPRLAVSLQYF. DNA of the CDR3: TGTGCCAGCAGCCAAGACCCCAGACTAGCGGTTTCTCTTCAGTACTTC.